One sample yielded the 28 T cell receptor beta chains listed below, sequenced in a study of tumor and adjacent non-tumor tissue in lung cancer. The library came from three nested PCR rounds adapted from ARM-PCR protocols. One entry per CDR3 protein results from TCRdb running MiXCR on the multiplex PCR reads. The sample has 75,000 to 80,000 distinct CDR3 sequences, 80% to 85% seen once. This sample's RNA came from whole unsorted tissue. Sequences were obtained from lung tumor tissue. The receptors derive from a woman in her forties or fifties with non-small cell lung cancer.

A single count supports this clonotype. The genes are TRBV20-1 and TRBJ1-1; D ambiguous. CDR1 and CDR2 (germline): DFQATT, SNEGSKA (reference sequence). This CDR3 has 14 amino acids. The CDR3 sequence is CGTPGGVVNTEAFF. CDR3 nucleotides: TGCGGTACTCCCGGCGGGGTAGTGAACACTGAAGCTTTCTTT.

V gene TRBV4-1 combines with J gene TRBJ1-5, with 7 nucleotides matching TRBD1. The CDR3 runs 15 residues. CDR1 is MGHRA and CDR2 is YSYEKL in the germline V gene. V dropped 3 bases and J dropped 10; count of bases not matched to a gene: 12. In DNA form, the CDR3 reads TGCGCCAGCAGCCAGGGCGACAGGGACAGTAAACCCCAGCATTTT. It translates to CASSQGDRDSKPQHF.

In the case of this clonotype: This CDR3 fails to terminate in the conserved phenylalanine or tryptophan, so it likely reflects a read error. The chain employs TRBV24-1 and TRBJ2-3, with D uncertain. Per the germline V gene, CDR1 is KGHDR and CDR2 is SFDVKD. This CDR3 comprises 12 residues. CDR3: CATSGNTNTQYS. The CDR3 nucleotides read TGTGCCACCAGTGGAAACACAAATACGCAGTATTCT.

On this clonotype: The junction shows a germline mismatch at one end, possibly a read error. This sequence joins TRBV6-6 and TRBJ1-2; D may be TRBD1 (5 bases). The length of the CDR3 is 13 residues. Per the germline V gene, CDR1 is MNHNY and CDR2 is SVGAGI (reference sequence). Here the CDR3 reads CASTPWDDYGYTF. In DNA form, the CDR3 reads TGTGCCAGCACTCCCTGGGACGACTATGGGTACACCTTC.

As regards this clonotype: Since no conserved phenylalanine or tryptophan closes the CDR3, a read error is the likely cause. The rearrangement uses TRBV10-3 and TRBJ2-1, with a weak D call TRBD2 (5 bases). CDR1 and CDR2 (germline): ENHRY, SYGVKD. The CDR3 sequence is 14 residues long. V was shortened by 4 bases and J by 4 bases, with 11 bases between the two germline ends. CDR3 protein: CAISGEGGYNEQFS. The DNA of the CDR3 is TGTGCCATCAGTGGCGAAGGAGGATACAATGAGCAGTTCTCC.

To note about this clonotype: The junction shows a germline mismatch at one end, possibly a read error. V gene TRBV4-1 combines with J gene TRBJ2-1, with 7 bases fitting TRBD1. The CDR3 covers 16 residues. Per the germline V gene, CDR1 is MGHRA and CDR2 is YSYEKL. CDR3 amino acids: CASSHAMPTGMSERFF. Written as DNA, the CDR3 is TGCGCCAGCAGCCACGCTATGCCGACAGGGATGAGCGAGCGGTTCTTC.

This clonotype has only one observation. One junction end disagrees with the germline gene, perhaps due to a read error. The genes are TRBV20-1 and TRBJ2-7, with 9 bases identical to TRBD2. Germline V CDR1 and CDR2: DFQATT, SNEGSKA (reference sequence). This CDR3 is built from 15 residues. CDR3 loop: CSARPSSGMPYEQYF. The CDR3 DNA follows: TGCAGTGCTAGGCCATCTAGCGGGATGCCCTACGAACAGTACTTC.

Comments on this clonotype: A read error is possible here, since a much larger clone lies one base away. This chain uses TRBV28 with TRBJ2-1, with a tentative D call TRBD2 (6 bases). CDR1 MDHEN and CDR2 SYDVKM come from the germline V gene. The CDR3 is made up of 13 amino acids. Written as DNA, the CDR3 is TGTGCCAGCAGTTTAGCGGGATTAAATGAGCAGCTCTTC. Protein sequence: CASSLAGLNEQLF.

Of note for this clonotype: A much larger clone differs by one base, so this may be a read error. CDR3 protein: CASSVWGSLNGYF. The DNA for the CDR3 is TGTGCCAGCAGTGTATGGGGCAGCCTAAACGGGTACTTC. The chain is built from TRBV2 and TRBJ2-7, with D possibly being TRBD1 (5 bases). The CDR3 runs to 13 residues. V dropped 4 bases and J dropped 12 bases, with 19 bases sitting between them. In germline, CDR1 is SNHLY, CDR2 FYNNEI. Filled out from reference TRBV2 and TRBJ2-7, the complete variable domain reads EPEVTQTPSHQVTQMGQEVILRCVPISNHLYFYWYRQILGQKVEFLVSFYNNEISEKSEIFDDQFSVERPDGSNFTLKIRSTKLEDSAMYFCASSVWGSLNGYFGPGTRLTVT.

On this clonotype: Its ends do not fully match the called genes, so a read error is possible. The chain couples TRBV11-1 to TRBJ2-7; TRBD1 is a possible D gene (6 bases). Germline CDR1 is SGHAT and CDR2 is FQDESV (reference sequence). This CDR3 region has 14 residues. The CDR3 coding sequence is TGTACCAGCAGTCACTTGGACAGCTCCTACGAGCAGTACTTC. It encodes CTSSHLDSSYEQYF.

The DNA for the CDR3 is TGTGCCAGCAGTTTGGGGACAGGTCCCTCTGGGGCTAACATCCTGACTTTC. Its protein is CASSLGTGPSGANILTF. The J gene is TRBJ2-6, the V gene TRBV28; 8 bases fit TRBD1. V lost 3 bases, J lost 14 bases, and 18 bases stayed unmatched. Germline V lookup: CDR1 MDHEN, CDR2 SYDVKM. This CDR3 is built from 17 residues. The full variable domain, its missing parts supplied by reference TRBV28 and TRBJ2-6, is DVKVTQSSRYLVKRTGEKVFLECVQDMDHENMFWYRQDPGLGLRLIYFSYDVKMKEKGDIPEGYSVSREKKERFSLILESASTNQTSMYLCASSLGTGPSGANILTFGAGSRLTVL.

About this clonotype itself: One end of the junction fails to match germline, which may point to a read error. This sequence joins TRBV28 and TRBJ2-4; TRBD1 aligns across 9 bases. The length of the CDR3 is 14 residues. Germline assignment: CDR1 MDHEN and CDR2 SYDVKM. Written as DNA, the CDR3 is TGTGCTAGCAGCATACGGACAGGGGTGGACATTCAGTACTTC. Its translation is CASSIRTGVDIQYF.

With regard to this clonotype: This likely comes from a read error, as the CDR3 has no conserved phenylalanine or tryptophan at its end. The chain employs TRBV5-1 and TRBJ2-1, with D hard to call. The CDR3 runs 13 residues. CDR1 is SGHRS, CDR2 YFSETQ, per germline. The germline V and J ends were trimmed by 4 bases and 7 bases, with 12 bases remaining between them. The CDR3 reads CASSLVWGNEQFL. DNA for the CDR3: TGCGCCAGCAGCCTGGTGTGGGGTAATGAGCAGTTCTTA.

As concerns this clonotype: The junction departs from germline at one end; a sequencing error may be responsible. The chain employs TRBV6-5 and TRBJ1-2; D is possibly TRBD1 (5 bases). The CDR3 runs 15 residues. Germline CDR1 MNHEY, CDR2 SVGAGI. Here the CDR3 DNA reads TGTGCCAGTAGCCGGGGGACCTTCCAGGACCGTGGCTACACATTC. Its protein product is CASSRGTFQDRGYTF.

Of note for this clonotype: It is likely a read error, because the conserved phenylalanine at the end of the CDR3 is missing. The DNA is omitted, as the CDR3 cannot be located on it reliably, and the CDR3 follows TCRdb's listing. The CDR3 spells CANSLDTLGVNTIFI. The chain combines TRBV12-3 or TRBV12-4 with TRBJ1-3; the table's D call, TRBD1, has no DNA check behind it. The CDR3 spans 15 amino acids, including both terminal residues.

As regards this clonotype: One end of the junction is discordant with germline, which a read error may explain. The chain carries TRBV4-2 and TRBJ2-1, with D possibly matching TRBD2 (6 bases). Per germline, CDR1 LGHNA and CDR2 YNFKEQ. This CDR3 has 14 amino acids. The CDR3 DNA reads TGTGCCAGCAGCCAAGCCGGGGGAGTGGGTGAGCGGTTCTTC. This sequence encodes CASSQAGGVGERFF.

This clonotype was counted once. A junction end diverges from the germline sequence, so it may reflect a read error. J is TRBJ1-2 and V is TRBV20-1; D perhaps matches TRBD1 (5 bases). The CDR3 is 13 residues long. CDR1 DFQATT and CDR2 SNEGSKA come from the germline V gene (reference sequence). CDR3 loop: CSARVSGNGGYTF. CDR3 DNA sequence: TGCAGTGCTAGAGTGTCAGGGAATGGTGGCTATACCTTC.

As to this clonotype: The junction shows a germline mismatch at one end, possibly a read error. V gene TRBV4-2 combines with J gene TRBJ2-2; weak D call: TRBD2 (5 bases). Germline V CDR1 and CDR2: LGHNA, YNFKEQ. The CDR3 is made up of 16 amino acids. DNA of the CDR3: TGTGCCAGAAGCCAAGAATGGACGGAGAACACCGGGGAGCTGTATTTT. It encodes CARSQEWTENTGELYF.

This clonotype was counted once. This CDR3 is CASSPGWLRGYTF. In DNA form, the CDR3 reads TGTGCCAGCAGCCCAGGATGGCTGCGAGGCTACACCTTC. The rearrangement uses TRBV7-8 and TRBJ1-2; D uncertain. Trimming took 5 bases from V and 8 from J, leaving 15 bases between them. The germline gives CDR1 SGHVS, CDR2 FQNEAQ. CDR3 size: 13 residues.

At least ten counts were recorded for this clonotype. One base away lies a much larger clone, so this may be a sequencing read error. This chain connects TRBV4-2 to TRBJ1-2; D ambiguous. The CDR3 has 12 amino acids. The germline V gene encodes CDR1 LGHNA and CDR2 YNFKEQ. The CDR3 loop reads CVTPPGDYGYTF. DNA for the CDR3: TGTGTCACCCCCCCCGGCGACTATGGCTACACCTTC.

For the CDR3, the DNA is TGTACCGGCAGTTACTCTGAGAACACTGAAGCTTTCTTT. It translates to CTGSYSENTEAFF. The chain couples TRBV6-2 or TRBV6-3 to TRBJ1-1; D not certain. The CDR3 is made up of 13 amino acids. The V gene's germline CDR1 is MNHEY and CDR2 SVGEGT.

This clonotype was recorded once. The CDR3 sequence is CASRRTSLLAGAQETQYF. The CDR3 nucleotides are TGTGCCAGCAGACGGACCTCTCTTCTAGCGGGAGCCCAAGAGACCCAGTACTTC. The chain links TRBV6-2 or TRBV6-3 to TRBJ2-5; 10 bases map to TRBD2. The junction had 14 bases not matched to a gene; V was cut back by 6 bases and J by 1 base. This CDR3 contains 18 residues. CDR1 is MNHEY and CDR2 is SVGEGT in the germline V gene.

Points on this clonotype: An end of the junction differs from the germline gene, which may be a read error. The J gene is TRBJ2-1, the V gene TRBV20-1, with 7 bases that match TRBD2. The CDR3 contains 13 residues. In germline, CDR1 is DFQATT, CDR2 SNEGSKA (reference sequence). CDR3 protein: CNARAHAGAEQFF. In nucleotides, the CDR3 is TGCAATGCTAGGGCCCACGCGGGAGCTGAGCAGTTCTTC.

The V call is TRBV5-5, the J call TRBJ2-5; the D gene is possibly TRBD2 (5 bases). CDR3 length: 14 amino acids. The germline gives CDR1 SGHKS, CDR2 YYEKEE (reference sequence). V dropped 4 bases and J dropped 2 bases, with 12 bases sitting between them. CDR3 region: CASSPVEGQETQYF. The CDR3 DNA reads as TGTGCCAGCAGCCCCGTCGAGGGTCAAGAGACCCAGTACTTC.

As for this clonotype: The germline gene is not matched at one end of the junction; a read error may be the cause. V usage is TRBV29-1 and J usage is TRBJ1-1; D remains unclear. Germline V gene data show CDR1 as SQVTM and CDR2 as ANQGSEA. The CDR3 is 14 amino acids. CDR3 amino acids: CSVGEGLMNTEAFF. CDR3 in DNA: TGTAGCGTTGGGGAGGGTCTGATGAACACTGAAGCTTTCTTT.

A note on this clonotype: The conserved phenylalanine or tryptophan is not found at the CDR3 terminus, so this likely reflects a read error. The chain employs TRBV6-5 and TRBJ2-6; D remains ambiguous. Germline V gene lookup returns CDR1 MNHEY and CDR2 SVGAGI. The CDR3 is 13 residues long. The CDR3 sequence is CASSYSGANVLTL. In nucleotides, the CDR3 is TGTGCCAGTAGTTACTCTGGGGCCAACGTCCTGACTTTA.

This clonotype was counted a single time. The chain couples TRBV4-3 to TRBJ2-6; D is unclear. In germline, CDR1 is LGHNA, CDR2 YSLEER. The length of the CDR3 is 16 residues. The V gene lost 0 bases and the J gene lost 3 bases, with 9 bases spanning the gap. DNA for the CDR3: TGCGCCAGCAGCCAAGATGTAGTCTATGGGGCCAACGTCCTGACTTTC. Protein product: CASSQDVVYGANVLTF.

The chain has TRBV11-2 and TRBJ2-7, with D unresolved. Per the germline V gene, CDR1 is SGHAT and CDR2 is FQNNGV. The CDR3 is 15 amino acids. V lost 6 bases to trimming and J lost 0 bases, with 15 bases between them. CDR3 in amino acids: CASSLYPSLSYEQYF. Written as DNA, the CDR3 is TGTGCCAGCAGTTTATATCCGAGTCTCTCCTACGAGCAGTACTTC.